The 24 T cell receptor beta chains in this list originate from one sample, sequenced in a study of blood T cell repertoires in COVID-19. Data came from immunoSEQ multiplex PCR; TCRdb stores just in-frame clones and leaves some out. The table lists roughly 100,000 clones, around 91% of them singletons. The source material was peripheral blood. The source is a man in his late teens or twenties with COVID-19, enrolled during active disease.

The rearrangement joins TRBV7-3 to TRBJ1-5; D gene unclear. V was shortened by 5 bases and J by 6 bases, with 11 bases between the two germline ends. Per the germline V gene, CDR1 is SGHTA and CDR2 is FQGTGA. This CDR3 contains 13 residues. CDR3 protein: CASSPLAGQPQHF. The DNA of the CDR3 is TGTGCCAGCAGCCCCCTCGCGGGTCAGCCCCAGCATTTT.

The chain uses TRBV30 and TRBJ1-2, with D tentatively TRBD1 (5 bases). The ends were cut back, 2 bases at V and 7 bases at J, with 17 bases in the middle. This CDR3 spans 14 amino acids. Germline V lookup: CDR1 GTSNPN, CDR2 SVGIG (reference sequence). The CDR3 region is CAWSRDSTGAGYTF. The CDR3 DNA follows: TGTGCCTGGAGTCGGGACTCAACCGGGGCTGGCTACACCTTC.

This clone was seen once. The chain carries TRBV19 and TRBJ1-5; D is uncertain. V lost 5 bases, J lost 4 bases, and 6 bases lay in between. The CDR3 totals 12 residues. The germline gives CDR1 LNHDA, CDR2 SQIVND (reference sequence). The CDR3 sequence: CASSVLNQPQHF. The CDR3 nucleotides are TGTGCCAGTAGTGTCCTTAATCAGCCCCAGCATTTT.

The V and J genes are TRBV19 and TRBJ2-3, with 9 bases matching TRBD2. V was pared by 5 bases and J by 1 base, with 1 base of the junction left unmatched. The CDR3 spans 14 residues. The germline gives CDR1 LNHDA, CDR2 SQIVND (reference sequence). The CDR3 DNA is TGTGCCAGTAGTCAGCGGGAGGGCACAGATACGCAGTATTTT. Encoded protein: CASSQREGTDTQYF.

The chain joins TRBV7-2 to TRBJ2-7, with D perhaps TRBD1 (6 bases). Germline V gene lookup returns CDR1 SGHTA and CDR2 FQGNSA. The CDR3 loop spans 14 amino acids. Deletions cut 2 bases from V and 2 bases from J, with 10 bases between. The CDR3 reads CASSLRTGTYEQYF. In DNA form, the CDR3 reads TGTGCCAGCAGCTTAAGAACAGGGACCTACGAGCAGTACTTC.

The chain is built from TRBV12-3 or TRBV12-4 and TRBJ2-3; D call uncertain. This CDR3 comprises 11 residues. The ends were cut back, 3 bases at V and 4 bases at J, with 2 bases in the middle. The CDR3 bases are TGTGCCAGCAGTTTCTCAGATACGCAGTATTTT. Protein: CASSFSDTQYF.

The CDR3 loop is CATSRGASGRAWETQYF. DNA for the CDR3: TGTGCCACCAGCAGAGGAGCTAGCGGGAGGGCCTGGGAGACCCAGTACTTC. The V and J genes are TRBV15 and TRBJ2-5; 12 nucleotides align to TRBD2. CDR3 length: 17 amino acids. Germline-derived CDR1 and CDR2 are LNHNV and YYDKDF (reference sequence). The J segment lost 5 bases and the V segment lost 1 base, leaving 8 bases of the junction unmatched.

The rearrangement uses TRBV4-3 and TRBJ2-1; TRBD2 matches 7 bases. Germline CDR1 LGHNA, CDR2 YSLEER. This CDR3 has 16 residues. V shed 1 base and J 9 bases; nucleotides not matched to a gene: 12. CDR3 protein: CASSQGASGEAGEQFF. The CDR3 DNA follows: TGCGCCAGCAGCCAAGGGGCCAGCGGGGAGGCAGGTGAGCAGTTCTTC.

The rearrangement uses TRBV12-3 or TRBV12-4 and TRBJ1-5; the D is unclear. The CDR3 totals 13 residues. Trimming removed 6 bases from V and 4 bases from J, with 10 bases in between. CDR3 amino acids: CASSQAENQPQHF. The CDR3 DNA sequence: TGTGCCAGCAGCCAAGCGGAAAATCAGCCCCAGCATTTT.

The chain employs TRBV6-2 or TRBV6-3 and TRBJ2-7; TRBD2 aligns across 11 bases. CDR1 and CDR2 from the germline V gene are MNHEY and SVGEGT. This CDR3 is built from 17 residues. V shed 2 bases and J 2 bases; nucleotides not matched to a gene: 8. CDR3 nucleotides: TGTGCCAGCAGTTACCGATTACTAGCGGGAGCTACCTACGAGCAGTACTTC. This translates into CASSYRLLAGATYEQYF.

This clone was counted once. V usage is TRBV4-3 and J usage is TRBJ2-7; no clear D. Germline CDR1 and CDR2: LGHNA and YSLEER. The CDR3 runs 13 residues. Trimming took 4 bases from V and 2 from J, leaving 9 bases between them. The CDR3 DNA is TGCGCCAGCAGCCCTGGGCTGGCCTACGAGCAGTACTTC. It translates to CASSPGLAYEQYF.

The chain couples TRBV7-2 to TRBJ2-4, with 7 bases fitting TRBD2. Trimming at V came to 5 bases and at J to 0 bases, leaving 13 bases not matched to a gene. The CDR3 covers 18 residues. Germline V gene lookup returns CDR1 SGHTA and CDR2 FQGNSA. CDR3 coding DNA: TGTGCCAGCAGCCTAGGGAGCGGGATTAGTCTAGCCAAAAACATTCAGTACTTC. This codes for CASSLGSGISLAKNIQYF.

This chain connects TRBV19 to TRBJ1-2; maybe TRBD1 (6 bases). The CDR3 loop spans 11 amino acids. Germline V gives CDR1 LNHDA, CDR2 SQIVND (reference sequence). Here the CDR3 reads CATGAYEGYTF. CDR3 nucleotide sequence: TGTGCGACAGGTGCCTATGAAGGCTACACCTTC.

The chain carries TRBV2 and TRBJ1-4, with D unclear. The V and J ends lost 3 bases and 8 bases respectively, with 7 bases between them. The CDR3 is 12 residues long. Germline V lookup: CDR1 SNHLY, CDR2 FYNNEI. The CDR3 DNA reads as TGTGCCAGCAGTGATACCGGGGAAAAACTGTTTTTT. It translates to CASSDTGEKLFF.

The V call is TRBV4-2, the J call TRBJ2-1, with D perhaps matching TRBD1 (5 bases). The CDR3 sequence is 14 residues long. Trimming removed 0 bases from V and 5 bases from J, with 8 bases in between. In germline, CDR1 is LGHNA, CDR2 YNFKEQ. CDR3 residues: CASSQEGQNNEQFF. The CDR3 DNA reads TGTGCCAGCAGCCAAGAGGGGCAGAACAATGAGCAGTTCTTC.

J is TRBJ2-1 and V is TRBV7-9; 10 nucleotides align to TRBD2. Germline loops: CDR1 SEHNR, CDR2 FQNEAQ (reference sequence). The CDR3 runs 14 residues. V shed 1 base and J 14 bases; nucleotides not matched to a gene: 8. The CDR3 DNA reads as TGTGCCAGCAGCTTAGATATAGCGGGAGGATCGGAGTTCTTC. Its protein is CASSLDIAGGSEFF. Full variable domain (remainder filled in from reference TRBV7-9 and TRBJ2-1): DTGVSQNPRHKITKRGQNVTFRCDPISEHNRLYWYRQTLGQGPEFLTYFQNEAQLEKSRLLSDRFSAERPKGSFSTLEIQRTEQGDSAMYLCASSLDIAGGSEFFGPGTRLTVL.

The rearrangement joins TRBV25-1 to TRBJ2-7; 7 bases map to TRBD2. V lost 3 bases and J lost 6; bases outside the gene matches: 5. This CDR3 spans 13 amino acids. Germline CDR1 reads MGHDK; CDR2 reads SYGVNS. The CDR3, as DNA: TGTGCCAGCAGTGAGCCTAGCGGAGTCGAGCAGTACTTC. Its translation is CASSEPSGVEQYF.

The CDR3 is CASSQVRGDRGYTGELFF. The CDR3 bases are TGTGCCAGCAGCCAAGTGAGAGGGGACAGGGGGTACACCGGGGAGCTGTTTTTT. V is TRBV4-2 and J is TRBJ2-2; 11 nucleotides line up with TRBD1. The CDR3 runs 18 residues. After removal of 1 base from V and 3 bases from J, the junction contained 7 bases not matched to a gene. From germline, CDR1 is LGHNA and CDR2 YNFKEQ.

This chain links TRBV10-3 with TRBJ2-5, with TRBD1 identical over 7 bases. Germline V gene data show CDR1 as ENHRY and CDR2 as SYGVKD. V shed 3 bases, J shed 1 base, and the junction held 2 bases outside the gene matches. The CDR3 covers 14 residues. CDR3 protein: CAISEGDSQETQYF. DNA for the CDR3: TGTGCCATCAGTGAAGGGGACAGCCAAGAGACCCAGTACTTC.

This clone has a handful of counts. The chain recombines TRBV5-6 with TRBJ1-5; D not certain. This CDR3 comprises 13 residues. Between the trimmed V and J ends, which lost 0 bases and 7 bases, there was a span of 8 bases. Germline lookup yields CDR1 SGHDT and CDR2 YYEEEE. In DNA form, the CDR3 reads TGTGCCAGCAGCTTGGGATACGGGCAGCCCCAGCATTTT. As protein: CASSLGYGQPQHF.

The V gene is TRBV27, the J gene TRBJ2-1; TRBD1 is a possible D gene (6 bases). With 3 bases removed from V and 3 bases from J, the gap between germline ends came to 15 bases. CDR1 is MNHEY, CDR2 SMNVEV, per germline (reference sequence). CDR3 size: 16 residues. CDR3 protein: CASSFLGQSGYNEQFF. The CDR3, as DNA: TGTGCCAGCAGTTTCCTCGGACAGTCAGGCTACAATGAGCAGTTCTTC.

This chain links TRBV9 with TRBJ2-7; D is uncertain. The V end lost 4 bases, the J end lost 2 bases, and 16 bases lay between the germline ends. The CDR3 length is 15 residues. The germline V gene has CDR1 SGDLS and CDR2 YYNGEE. The CDR3 nucleotides read TGTGCCAGCAGCACCGACATCGCAGCAACCTACGAGCAGTACTTC. Its translation: CASSTDIAATYEQYF.

The rearrangement uses TRBV4-2 and TRBJ1-6, with D maybe TRBD1 (5 bases). V dropped 0 bases and J dropped 9 bases, with 24 bases sitting between them. The germline V gene has CDR1 LGHNA and CDR2 YNFKEQ. CDR3 length: 19 residues. This CDR3 is CASSQDPPRGFLVSSPLHF. The CDR3 nucleotides are TGTGCCAGCAGCCAAGATCCTCCCCGGGGGTTTCTGGTTAGTTCACCCCTCCACTTT.

V usage is TRBV5-5 and J usage is TRBJ1-1; D uncertain. V lost 5 bases, J lost 2 bases, and 7 bases lay in between. The CDR3 length is 12 residues. Germline V CDR1 and CDR2: SGHKS, YYEKEE (reference sequence). The CDR3 coding sequence is TGTGCCAGCAGGGGCTCCAACACTGAAGCTTTCTTT. Its protein is CASRGSNTEAFF. Filled out from reference TRBV5-5 and TRBJ1-1, the complete variable domain reads DAGVTQSPTHLIKTRGQQVTLRCSPISGHKSVSWYQQVLGQGPQFIFQYYEKEERGRGNFPDRFSARQFPNYSSELNVNALLLGDSALYLCASRGSNTEAFFGQGTRLTVV.